This TCR beta chain was retrieved from a study of regulatory T cells. Regarding the study as a whole: Patient CD8+ T cells trended toward lower Shannon entropy than controls. In patients, unique TRB V-J pairs were restricted and V/J usage skewed, especially in Tregs.

Autoimmunity was present in every CD3G-deficient patient, worse in two. At testing, patients were 2 to 39 years old, with reduced naive and increased memory T-cell proportions. On this clone: Its matching antigen is unknown.

Amplification used 52 TRBV primers and 13 TRBJ primers. Generated by immunoSEQ multiplex PCR, the TCRdb table keeps only in-frame clones and is missing some. This sample has more than 15,000 clones, with 92% found just once. V shed 6 bases and J 8 bases; nucleotides not matched to a gene: 9. Germline assignment: CDR1 KGHSH and CDR2 LQKENI. The length of the CDR3 is 14 residues. The sequenced sample was CD8+ T cells sorted from blood. The V gene is TRBV18, the J gene TRBJ1-1; the match to TRBD1 covers 10 bases. This sequence was found in a person aged 18-29 years with CD3G deficiency. The CDR3 DNA sequence: TGTGCCAGCTCTGGGGGGACAGGGGCTATGGAAGCTTTCTTT. Encoded protein: CASSGGTGAMEAFF.